This TCR beta chain was sequenced during a study of blood T cell repertoires in COVID-19. Study at large: The United States, Italy and Spain were the sources of the acute and convalescent COVID-19 samples. PBMCs, B-cell-depleted T cells, or T cells were the source of the cDNA or gDNA that made up the material.

The CDR3 contains 16 residues. Per the original methods: It was from reference gene primer amplification that nucleated cell counts were estimated. This table comes from immunoSEQ multiplex PCR, and its TCRdb copy is limited to in-frame clones, with some not included. V and J calls and clone size are given by that table; D and trimming were obtained from the DNA. This sample has about 280,000 clones, with 70% to 90% found just once. The sample consisted of peripheral blood. This receptor was identified in a woman under 40 with active or convalescent COVID-19. The chain recombines TRBV12-1 with TRBJ2-4; the table calls TRBD1, which could not be checked here. TRBV12-1 is assigned pseudogene status. Written as DNA, the CDR3 is TGTGCCAGCAGCTTTGCCGGGGACAGGCCCGTTCTAATTCAGTACTTC. Amino acids: CASSFAGDRPVLIQYF.